This T cell receptor (beta chain) was recovered during a study of blood T cell repertoires in COVID-19. Study as a whole: T cells, B-cell-depleted T cells, or PBMCs provided the cDNA or gDNA that served as material.

Authors' data handling: Nucleated cell number was recorded as an estimate derived from reference gene primer amplification. TCRdb's table, derived via immunoSEQ multiplex PCR, lists solely in-frame clones and lacks some. The V and J calls and clone size are taken from that table; D and trimming were inferred from the DNA. Here the sample spans about 230,000 clones, about 90% being singletons. This clone was counted a single time. V gave up 4 bases and J gave up 2 bases; unmatched junction bases: 1. The CDR3 consists of 13 residues. Per germline, CDR1 SGHTA and CDR2 FQGNSA. It was during active infection that Seattle patients were enrolled and then longitudinally followed.

The genes are TRBV7-2 and TRBJ2-5; 7 bases line up with TRBD1. The source is a young man with COVID-19, enrolled during active disease. Sequences were obtained from peripheral blood. The CDR3 bases are TGTGCCAGCAGCTGGGACAGACAAGAGACCCAGTACTTC. It translates to CASSWDRQETQYF.